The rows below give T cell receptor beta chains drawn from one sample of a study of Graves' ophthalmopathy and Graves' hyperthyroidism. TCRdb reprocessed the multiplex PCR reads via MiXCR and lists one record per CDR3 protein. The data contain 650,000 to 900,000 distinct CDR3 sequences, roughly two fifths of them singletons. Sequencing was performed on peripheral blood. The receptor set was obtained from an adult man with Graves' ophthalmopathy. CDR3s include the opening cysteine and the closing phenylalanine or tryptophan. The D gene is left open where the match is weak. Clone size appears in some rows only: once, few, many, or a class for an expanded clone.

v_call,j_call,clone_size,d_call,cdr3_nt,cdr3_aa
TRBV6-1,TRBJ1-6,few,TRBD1,TGTGCCAGCAGGGACAGGAGCTCCTATAATTCACCCCTCCACTTT,CASRDRSSYNSPLHF
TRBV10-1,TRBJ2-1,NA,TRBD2,TGCGCCAGCCTAAGGACTAGCCAAGCGCACAATGAGCAGTTCTTC,CASLRTSQAHNEQFF
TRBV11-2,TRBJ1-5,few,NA,TGTGCCAGCAGCTTAGTGGGGGCTAAAAATCAGCCCCAGCATTTT,CASSLVGAKNQPQHF
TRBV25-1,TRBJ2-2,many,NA,TGTGCCAGCAGCTTAAGCCGGACCGGGGAGCTGTTTTTT,CASSLSRTGELFF
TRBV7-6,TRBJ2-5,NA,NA,TGTGCCAGCAGTCCGATCGCGGAAGAGACCCAGTACTTC,CASSPIAEETQYF
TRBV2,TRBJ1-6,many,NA,TGTGCCAGCAGTGAAGCGGGGGGGGCTTATAATTCACCCCTCCACTTT,CASSEAGGAYNSPLHF
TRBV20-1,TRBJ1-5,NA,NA,TGCAGTGCTATCCAGGGAGGAGGCAATCAGCCCCAGCATTTT,CSAIQGGGNQPQHF
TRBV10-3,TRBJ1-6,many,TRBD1,TGTGCCATCAAGTCCGGGACAGGGTCTTCACCCCTCCACTTT,CAIKSGTGSSPLHF
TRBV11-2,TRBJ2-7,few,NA,TGTGCCAGCAGCTCGAAGGGGGGCTACGAGCAGTACTTC,CASSSKGGYEQYF
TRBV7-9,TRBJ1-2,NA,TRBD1,TGTGCCAGCGCCAAAATGGGACAGGGCAATAGTAACTATGGCTACACCTTC,CASAKMGQGNSNYGYTF
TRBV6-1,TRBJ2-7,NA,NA,TGTGCCAGCAGTGAGGTGGACAGCACCTACGAGCAGTACTTC,CASSEVDSTYEQYF
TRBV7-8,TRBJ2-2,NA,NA,TGTGCCAGCGGAGGCCCGGCTGGGACCGGGGAGCTGTTTTTT,CASGGPAGTGELFF
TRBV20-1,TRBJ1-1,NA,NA,TGCAGTGTTAGCCCGGCCCCCCAGGACACTGAAGCTTTCTTT,CSVSPAPQDTEAFF
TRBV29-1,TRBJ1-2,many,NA,TGCAGCGTTTCGACAGAGAATAACTATGGCTACACCTTC,CSVSTENNYGYTF
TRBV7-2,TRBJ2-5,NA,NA,TGTGCCAGCAGCCCTGGACTAGGGGGGGAGACCCAGTACTTC,CASSPGLGGETQYF
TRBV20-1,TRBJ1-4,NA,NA,TGCAGTGCTAGATTGAATCGATTTGTCGGCCACCGGGAAAAACTGTTTTTT,CSARLNRFVGHREKLFF
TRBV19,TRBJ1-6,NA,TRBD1,TGTGCCAGTAGTGCCGGGACAGGGCACTCACCCCTCCACTTT,CASSAGTGHSPLHF
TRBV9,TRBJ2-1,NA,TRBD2,TGTGCCAGCAGCCCGCGGACTAGCGGGATGGTCAATGAGCAGTTCTTC,CASSPRTSGMVNEQFF
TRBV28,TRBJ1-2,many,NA,TGTGCCAGCACCGTCGACATCAACTATGGCTACACCTTC,CASTVDINYGYTF
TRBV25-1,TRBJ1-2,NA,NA,TGTGCCAGCAGTTACTCTCCGGACAAGCTCCTGGGCTATGGCTACACCTTC,CASSYSPDKLLGYGYTF
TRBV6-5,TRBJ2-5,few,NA,TGTGCCAGCAGTTACTCCTCCTCGGTAGAGACCCAGTACTTC,CASSYSSSVETQYF
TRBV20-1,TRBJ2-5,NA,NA,TGCAGTGCTACCGGTGGGGCTGCGCACCTACAAGAGACCCAGTACTTC,CSATGGAAHLQETQYF
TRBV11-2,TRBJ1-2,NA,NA,TGTGCCGGCAGCGGCAGGGGAAAAGAGCCTCCTTATGGCTACACCTTC,CAGSGRGKEPPYGYTF
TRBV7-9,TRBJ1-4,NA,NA,TGCGCCAGCAGCCATTCGACCGGGAAGGGGAATGAAAAACTGTTTTTT,CASSHSTGKGNEKLFF
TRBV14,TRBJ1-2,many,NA,TGTGCCAGCAGCCACACGCAGGGGTGGGGAGACTATGGCTACACCTTC,CASSHTQGWGDYGYTF
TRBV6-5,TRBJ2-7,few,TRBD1,TGTGCCAGCGCATTAGCGACAGGGGGCGAGCAGTACTTC,CASALATGGEQYF
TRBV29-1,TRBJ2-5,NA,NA,TGCAGCGTTAGGGAAGGAAACCAAGAGACCCAGTACTTC,CSVREGNQETQYF
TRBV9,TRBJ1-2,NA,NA,TGTGCCAGCAGCGTAGGTTTAGGGAATAGGCCCTCCGGCGGGGGCTACACCTTC,CASSVGLGNRPSGGGYTF
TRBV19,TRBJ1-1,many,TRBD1,TGTGCCAGTAGTACTACAGGGGGCCGCACTGAAGCTTTCTTT,CASSTTGGRTEAFF
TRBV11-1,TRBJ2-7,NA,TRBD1,TGTGCCAGCATCATCCGGACAGGCTTCTACGAGCAGTACTTC,CASIIRTGFYEQYF
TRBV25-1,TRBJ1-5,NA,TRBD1,TGTGCCAGCTTGACAGGGAATCAGCCCCAGCATTTT,CASLTGNQPQHF